These 7 T cell receptor beta chains were all obtained from the same sample, sequenced in a study of blood T cell repertoires in COVID-19 (dated by TCRdb to the early 2020s). Libraries were prepared through the immunoSEQ multiplex PCR assay. In TCRdb, the immuneACCESS table is reduced to in-frame sequences with V and J assigned. These tables do not hold every clone; where another copy was compared, an unresolved V gene accounts for under half, and the others remain unexplained. For this sample the table gives more than 200,000 clones, of which around nine tenths were detected only once. The ten largest clonotypes hold under 2% of the sample. The sample comprised PBMCs or T cells enriched from blood (not recorded which). Every receptor here comes from a woman aged 45-65 years who had recovered from COVID-19.

This chain connects TRBV2 to TRBJ1-5; D unclear. V lost 6 bases, J lost 6 bases, and 12 bases lay in between. CDR1 and CDR2 from the germline V gene are SNHLY and FYNNEI. CDR3 length: 13 residues. The CDR3 sequence: CASSVMRVQPQHF. CDR3 DNA sequence: TGTGCCAGCAGCGTTATGAGGGTTCAGCCCCAGCATTTT.

A remark on this clone: This sample includes further DNA sequences coding for the same CDR3. This chain links TRBV5-1 with TRBJ1-2, with 10 bases fitting TRBD1. CDR1 is SGHRS and CDR2 is YFSETQ in the germline V gene. The CDR3 has 13 amino acids. The V and J ends lost 4 bases and 8 bases, in that order; junction bases with no gene match: 5. The CDR3, as DNA: TGCGCCAGCAGCACCGGGACAGGGGTAGGCTACACCTTC. The encoded protein is CASSTGTGVGYTF.

This clone was seen more than once but under ten times. The J gene is TRBJ2-7, the V gene TRBV7-9; a possible D gene is TRBD2 (5 bases). Germline V lookup: CDR1 SEHNR, CDR2 FQNEAQ (reference sequence). With 3 bases removed from V and 0 bases from J, the gap between germline ends came to 9 bases. CDR3 length: 14 residues. CDR3 coding DNA: TGTGCCAGCAGCTTGACGGGGAGCTCCTACGAGCAGTACTTC. It specifies CASSLTGSSYEQYF. The full variable domain, in which reference TRBV7-9 and TRBJ2-7 provide the parts outside the CDR3, is DTGVSQNPRHKITKRGQNVTFRCDPISEHNRLYWYRQTLGQGPEFLTYFQNEAQLEKSRLLSDRFSAERPKGSFSTLEIQRTEQGDSAMYLCASSLTGSSYEQYFGPGTRLTVT.

The V and J genes are TRBV18 and TRBJ2-1; D not certain. Germline V lookup: CDR1 KGHSH, CDR2 LQKENI. This CDR3 region has 15 residues. V lost 6 bases, J lost 7 bases, and 19 bases lay in between. The CDR3 here is CASSTGNMMRNEQFF. DNA for the CDR3: TGTGCCAGCTCGACCGGCAACATGATGAGGAATGAGCAGTTCTTC.

The chain is built from TRBV10-3 and TRBJ1-3; D is ambiguous. CDR1 and CDR2 from the germline V gene are ENHRY and SYGVKD. V lost 4 bases, J lost 1 base, and 8 bases lay in between. This CDR3 has 14 residues. CDR3 protein: CAISAGLSGNTIYF. In DNA form, the CDR3 reads TGTGCCATCAGTGCAGGTTTATCTGGAAACACCATATATTTT.

The genes are TRBV9 and TRBJ1-2; 10 nucleotides agree with TRBD1. This CDR3 is built from 17 residues. V dropped 2 bases and J dropped 8; count of bases not matched to a gene: 15. CDR1 SGDLS and CDR2 YYNGEE come from the germline V gene. CDR3 in DNA: TGTGCCAGCAGCGTTCTCCCCGGGACAGGGGCGGGTGAGGGCTACACCTTC. Translating it yields CASSVLPGTGAGEGYTF. Full variable domain (rest looked up from reference TRBV9 and TRBJ1-2): DSGVTQTPKHLITATGQRVTLRCSPRSGDLSVYWYQQSLDQGLQFLIQYYNGEERAKGNILERFSAQQFPDLHSELNLSSLELGDSALYFCASSVLPGTGAGEGYTFGSGTRLTVV.

This rearrangement joins TRBV14 to TRBJ1-2; 11 bases are a match to TRBD1. Per the germline V gene, CDR1 is SGHDN and CDR2 is FVKESK. The CDR3 is made up of 15 amino acids. V gave up 5 bases and J gave up 3 bases; unmatched junction bases: 5. The CDR3 here is CASSKDRGLDYGYTF. CDR3 nucleotide sequence: TGTGCCAGCAGCAAGGACAGGGGGCTCGACTATGGCTACACCTTC.